These 2 T cell receptor beta chains were sequenced from one sample in a study of blood T cell repertoires in COVID-19. Profiling relied on immunoSEQ multiplex PCR, and the TCRdb table lists in-frame clones only, not all of them. The sample contains roughly 200,000 clones, about 88% of which appear only once. Sequenced sample: peripheral blood. These receptors originate from a woman aged 25 to 39 with active or convalescent COVID-19.

This rearrangement joins TRBV5-1 to TRBJ2-1, with 11 nucleotides matching TRBD2. Trimming at V came to 5 bases and at J to 8 bases, leaving 9 bases not matched to a gene. The germline V gene encodes CDR1 SGHRS and CDR2 YFSETQ. The CDR3 sequence is 15 residues long. The CDR3 DNA sequence: TGCGCCAGCAGTTCGGGACTAGCGGAGGGCGATGAGCAGTTCTTC. This sequence encodes CASSSGLAEGDEQFF.

The chain employs TRBV6-6 and TRBJ1-1; 7 bases agree with TRBD1. The trim removed 7 bases at V and 4 bases at J, leaving 9 bases unmatched. Per the germline V gene, CDR1 is MNHNY and CDR2 is SVGAGI (reference sequence). There are 14 residues in the CDR3. In DNA form, the CDR3 reads TGTGCCAGCACTACCAACAGGGGCGGCACTGAAGCTTTCTTT. It is translated as CASTTNRGGTEAFF.